This TCR beta chain derives from a study of T cell responses to AZD1222 COVID-19 vaccine. General study points: Increases in Spike-specific TCR breadth and depth were seen after two AZD1222 doses. Just six AZD1222 recipients were seropositive at baseline. Mapped onto spike, vaccine-associated CD4 TCRs spanned it and were dominant at 160-218 and 743-854. Donors were mostly white British, more females; clonal diversity possibly underestimated.

On this clone: The antigen is not known.

Method: immunoSEQ multiplex PCR; TCRdb's copy keeps in-frame clones and lacks some. The sample lists tens of thousands of clones, more than 75% occurring once. The material was peripheral blood, obtained on day 0 of AZD1222 vaccination. The TCR sequence derives from an adult in good health.

The CDR3 DNA reads TGTGCCAGCTCATTTGGACAGGAGATCACAGATACGCAGTATTTT. It specifies CASSFGQEITDTQYF. This chain links TRBV18 with TRBJ2-3; 7 bases agree with TRBD1. Germline V gives CDR1 KGHSH, CDR2 LQKENI. The J segment lost 2 bases and the V segment lost 5 bases, leaving 7 bases of the junction unmatched. The CDR3 consists of 15 residues.